These T cell receptor beta chains were read from a single sample in a study of shared clonotypes between healthy human individuals. Assay used: immunoSEQ multiplex PCR; TCRdb lists only in-frame clones, some missing. The data hold more than 1 million clones, with 78% observed a single time. Sample: memory CD4+ T cells from PBMCs. The receptor set was obtained from a man aged 18-30 years in good health. Some clones in this sample may be carry-over from other donors' samples. Each CDR3 is given without its conserved first and last residue.

TRBJ1-5,TRBV2,ASSLESVQPQH
TRBJ2-2,TRBV27,ASSRRRQVDTGELF
TRBJ2-5,TRBV9,ASSVNAGGRETQY
TRBJ2-2,TRBV30,AWSRGEWATGELF
TRBJ2-7,TRBV18,ASSPGGSGSSGGEQY
TRBJ2-7,TRBV28,ASSTLAGGRYEQY
TRBJ1-1,TRBV4-1,ASSQGTLGRPSDTEAF
TRBJ2-3,TRBV28,ASSSLSGGATDTQY
TRBJ1-1,TRBV5-1,ASSLAGGHLTYTEAF
TRBJ2-7,TRBV2,ASSAGLAGDYYKQY
TRBJ2-5,TRBV9,ASSSRPQETQY
TRBJ2-2,TRBV4-1,ASSPTGRGRGTGELF
TRBJ2-2,TRBV5-1,ASSLVPSGELF
TRBJ1-5,TRBV11-2,ASSVQGVQPQH